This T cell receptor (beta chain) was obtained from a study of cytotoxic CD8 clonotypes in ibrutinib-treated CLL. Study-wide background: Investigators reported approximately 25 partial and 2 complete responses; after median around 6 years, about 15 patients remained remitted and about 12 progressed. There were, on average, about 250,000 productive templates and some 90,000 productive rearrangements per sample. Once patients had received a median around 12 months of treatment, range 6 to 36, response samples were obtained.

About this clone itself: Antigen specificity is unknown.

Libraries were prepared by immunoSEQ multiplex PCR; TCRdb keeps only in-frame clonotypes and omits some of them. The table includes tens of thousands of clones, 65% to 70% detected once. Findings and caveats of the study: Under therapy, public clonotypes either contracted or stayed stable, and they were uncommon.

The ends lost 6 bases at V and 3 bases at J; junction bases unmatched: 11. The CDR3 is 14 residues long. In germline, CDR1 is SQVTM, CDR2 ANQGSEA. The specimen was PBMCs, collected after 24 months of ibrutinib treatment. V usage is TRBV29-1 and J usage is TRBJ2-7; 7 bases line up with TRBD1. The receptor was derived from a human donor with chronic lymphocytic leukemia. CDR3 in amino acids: CSVRPGQLSYEQYF. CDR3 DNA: TGCAGCGTGAGACCGGGACAGCTAAGCTACGAGCAGTACTTC.